This TCR beta chain comes out of a study of blood T cell repertoires in COVID-19. For the study at large: Sites in the United States, Italy and Spain provided acute and convalescent COVID-19 samples. PBMCs, B-cell-depleted T cells, or T cells were the source of the cDNA or gDNA that made up the material.

This clone was observed a few times. Here immunoSEQ multiplex PCR was the method, and the copy in TCRdb shows in-frame clones only, minus some. The sample shows about 73,000 clones, around four fifths of them seen only once. Trimming stripped 7 bases from V and 7 bases from J, with 20 bases between. CDR3 length: 15 residues. Looked up from germline, CDR1 is MNHEY and CDR2 is SVGAGI. The sequenced sample was peripheral blood. The sequence was obtained from a man over 45 with active COVID-19. The chain has TRBV6-5 and TRBJ1-5; a possible D gene is TRBD1 (6 bases). The chain's CDR3 is CASKMGQGLRQPQHF. CDR3 nucleotide sequence: TGTGCCAGCAAAATGGGGCAGGGGCTACGGCAGCCCCAGCATTTT.